Detailed here is one TCR beta chain. Its recognized antigen is unknown. Per-base qualities were not stored, and no clone one base away is much larger. This sample was taken from a study of T cell responses to AZD1222 COVID-19 vaccine (dated by TCRdb to 2020 to 2023). With regard to the full study: A total of about 250 trial participants underwent TCR sequencing, of whom 200 to 220 had received two doses of AZD1222 and approximately 25 had received two doses of the MenACWY control vaccine. Enrollment into the trials was organized by age into subgroups of 18-55, 56-69 and 70-plus years, and those subgroups contained roughly 140, 27 and 60 TCR-sequenced participants, respectively.

The CDR3 regions of human TCRbeta chains were analyzed by immunosequencing. Per the authors' processing: TCRs in the repertoires were matched against a reference library of SARS-CoV-2-specific TCRs that had been generated with the MIRA antigen-specificity platform. Breadth was defined as the fraction of unique TCRs that were SARS-CoV-2-associated, and depth was defined as the fraction of total T cells that were SARS-CoV-2-associated. Using the MIRA data, each spike-specific TCR was assigned both to the spike region to which the TCR was reactive and to a CD4 or CD8 class. Log10-transformed breadth and depth values were compared by one-way ANOVA with Sidak's multiple comparisons tests. In TCRdb, the immuneACCESS table is reduced to in-frame sequences with V and J assigned. These tables do not hold every clone; where another copy was compared, an unresolved V gene accounts for under half, and the others remain unexplained. For V, J and clone size, that table is used; D and trimming come from the DNA. This sample comprises about 84,000 clones, 70% to 90% of them detected only once. Roughly 12% of the sample lies in the top ten.

Reading the label with the study, this specimen's time point is: about 28 days (+/-7) after the second vaccine dose. Because spike-specific TCR depth and breadth did not differ between the two schedules, AZD1222 recipients who got a second dose at roughly 4 weeks were pooled with those who got a second dose at roughly 12 weeks. The vaccinee samples were drawn from two UK trials, COV001 and COV002, one of which was a single-blind randomized controlled phase 2/3 trial testing AZD1222 (ChAdOx1 nCoV-19) in healthy adults. For TCRbeta chain sequencing, PBMC samples from trial participants were taken at day 0 and at day 28 after the second dose. General conclusions and limits of the study: Conclusions about previously exposed vaccinees were limited because only six AZD1222 recipients were SARS-CoV-2 seropositive at baseline. A significant rise in spike-specific TCR breadth and depth was observed after two AZD1222 doses relative to day 0 and relative to MenACWY recipients. Participants were mostly white British, with more females than males. The authors suggested clonal diversity may have been underestimated. Because no samples from the day 14 peak response were available, repertoires could be characterized only after the peak T cell response. The 56-69-year group was small, and its depth increase did not reach significance, likely because of low power. Reportedly, close to half of the unique spike-specific TCRs recognized epitopes lying outside the regions that are mutated in the B.1.351 and B.1.1.7 variants. The whole spike protein was spanned by vaccine-associated CD4 TCRs, and dominant responses were seen in regions 160-218 and 743-854.

The CDR1 and CDR2 encoded by the germline V gene (reference sequence) are MNHEY and SMNVEV. After removal of 5 bases from V and 5 bases from J, the junction retains 11 bases not matched to a gene. The CDR3 holds 16 amino acids from the cysteine to the phenylalanine. Of all the DNA, just the CDR3 is kept, 48 bases in frame from base 1. This specimen consisted of peripheral blood, obtained 28 days after the second AZD1222 dose. This TCR came from an adult who received the AZD1222 COVID-19 vaccine. Here the chain combines TRBV27 and TRBJ2-5; TRBD2 matches 10 bases in the middle. The DNA is as follows: TGTGCCAGCAGTCTCCGGCTAGCGGGAGCGGTTGAGACCCAGTACTTC. Protein translation: CASSLRLAGAVETQYF.